These T cell receptor beta chains were read from a single sample in a study of T cells in Graves' hyperthyroidism and ophthalmopathy. MiXCR was run by TCRdb on the multiplex PCR reads, yielding one entry per CDR3 protein. The table has 600,000 or so distinct CDR3 sequences, 46% seen once; the top ten hold roughly 8.2%. The sequenced material came from peripheral blood or thyroid tissue (not recorded which). The receptors were sampled from a woman aged 18-29 years with Graves' hyperthyroidism. Each CDR3 is given with its conserved first and last residue. Fields, in order: V gene, D gene, J gene, CDR3 length, clone size, CDR3 DNA, CDR3 protein. D genes are given only for firm matches. Size is stated for part of the rows, as once, few or many counts, or as a class when the clone is expanded.

TRBV2	TRBD1	TRBJ1-2	14	.	TGTGCCGGGGGAGCAACCGGGACAGGGATTCGCTACACCTTC	CAGGATGTGIRYTF
TRBV5-1	.	TRBJ1-4	17	few	TGCGCCAGCAGCCAAGTCGGGGGACGAGCAACTAATGAAAAACTGTTTTTT	CASSQVGGRATNEKLFF
TRBV20-1	.	TRBJ2-7	12	few	TGCAGTGCTAGGGGGCTGGTGGGGGAGCAGTACTTC	CSARGLVGEQYF
TRBV5-1	TRBD2	TRBJ2-7	16	.	TGCGCCAGCAGCGTGGACCCTAGCGGGAGGGCGTACGAGCAGTACTTC	CASSVDPSGRAYEQYF
TRBV29-1	.	TRBJ2-1	13	many	TGCAGCGTTGAAGGGACAGATCACAATGAGCAGTTCTTC	CSVEGTDHNEQFF
TRBV7-2	TRBD2	TRBJ2-7	15	.	TGTGCCAGCAGCACTTGGACTAGCGGCCACTACGAGCAGTACTTC	CASSTWTSGHYEQYF
TRBV19	.	TRBJ1-2	14	.	TGTGCCAGTAGTTTCACCGGGACGGACTATGGCTACACCTTC	CASSFTGTDYGYTF
TRBV16	.	TRBJ1-4	13	.	TGTGCCAGCACCCAACTCGATAATGAAAAACTGTTTTTT	CASTQLDNEKLFF
TRBV2	TRBD1	TRBJ1-4	15	.	TGTGCCAGCAGAGGGAGTGGGCAGGGGGCTGAAAAACTGTTTTTT	CASRGSGQGAEKLFF
TRBV5-8	.	TRBJ1-6	13	many	TGTGCCAGCAGCTTGGGAGGTGCCCTGTCCCTCCACTTT	CASSLGGALSLHF
TRBV19	TRBD1	TRBJ2-7	15	few	TGTGCCAGTAGTATTGAGGGACAGCCGACTACCGAGCAGTACTTC	CASSIEGQPTTEQYF
TRBV7-8	.	TRBJ1-2	13	.	TGTGCCAGCGCCCTGAGGGAGGGACCCGGCTACACCTTC	CASALREGPGYTF
TRBV29-1	.	TRBJ1-2	12	.	TGCAGCTTGGAGGCGGACTTCTATGGCTACACCTTC	CSLEADFYGYTF
TRBV11-2	TRBD1	TRBJ2-7	13	.	TGTGCCAGCAGCCAGGGACAGCGATACGAGCAGTACTTC	CASSQGQRYEQYF